The following is a TCR beta chain sequence with its context. What it recognizes is unknown. In TCRdb, the RT-PCR reads were re-called with MiXCR into one record per CDR3 protein. The sample shows a few hundred thousand distinct CDR3 sequences, 21% of them seen only once. The germline V gene encodes CDR1 SGHAT and CDR2 FQNNGV. Trimming left V 1 base short and J 2 bases short, with 13 bases between. This CDR3 region has 16 residues. This entry belongs to a study of response to subunit inactivated influenza vaccine. General study findings and limits: That few new T cells are recruited by each seasonal influenza vaccination was the authors' suggestion.

The sequencing used PBMCs from blood, collected 21 months after vaccination. The genes are TRBV11-2 and TRBJ2-3; D unclear. The source is a man between 50 and 69 years old who received an inactivated influenza vaccine. CDR3 region: CASSLGAQRTTDTQYF. CDR3 in DNA: TGTGCCAGCAGCTTAGGCGCCCAGAGGACCACAGATACGCAGTATTTT.